This record covers a single T cell receptor (beta chain). The data stem from a study of blood T cell repertoires in COVID-19. Repertoires were generated with immunoSEQ multiplex PCR, while TCRdb's copy carries only in-frame clones and drops some. The repertoire includes tens of thousands of clones, roughly nine tenths of them detected once, and approximately 10% sits in the top ten. This CDR3 is built from 13 residues. V was shortened by 5 bases and J by 6 bases, with 10 bases between the two germline ends. Germline V gene sequence: CDR1 MNHEY, CDR2 SMNVEV (reference sequence). This chain joins TRBV27 and TRBJ1-4; D not certain. This sequence was found in a man of 80 years or more with acute or convalescent COVID-19. Sequenced: peripheral blood. CDR3 residues: CASSPRTYEKLFF. Written as DNA, the CDR3 is TGTGCCAGCAGTCCCCGGACTTATGAAAAACTGTTTTTT. The full variable domain, completed using reference TRBV27 and TRBJ1-4, is EAQVTQNPRYLITVTGKKLTVTCSQNMNHEYMSWYRQDPGLGLRQIYYSMNVEVTDKGDVPEGYKVSRKEKRNFPLILESPSPNQTSLYFCASSPRTYEKLFFGSGTQLSVL.